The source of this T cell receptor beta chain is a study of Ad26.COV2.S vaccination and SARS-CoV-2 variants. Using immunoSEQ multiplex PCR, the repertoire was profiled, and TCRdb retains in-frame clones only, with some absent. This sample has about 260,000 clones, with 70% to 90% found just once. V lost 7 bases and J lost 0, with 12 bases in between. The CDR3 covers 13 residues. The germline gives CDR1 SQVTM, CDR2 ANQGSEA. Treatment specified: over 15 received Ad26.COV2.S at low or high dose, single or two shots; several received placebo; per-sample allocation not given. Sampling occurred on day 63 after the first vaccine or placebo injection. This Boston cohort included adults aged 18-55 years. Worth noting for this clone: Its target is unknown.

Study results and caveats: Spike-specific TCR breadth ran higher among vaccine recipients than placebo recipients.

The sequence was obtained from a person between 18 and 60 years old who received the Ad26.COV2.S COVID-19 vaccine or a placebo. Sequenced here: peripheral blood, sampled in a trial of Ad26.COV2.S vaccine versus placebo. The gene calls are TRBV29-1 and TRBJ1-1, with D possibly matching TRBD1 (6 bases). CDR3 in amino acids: CSAHREVNTEAFF. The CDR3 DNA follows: TGCAGCGCCCACAGGGAAGTGAACACTGAAGCTTTCTTT. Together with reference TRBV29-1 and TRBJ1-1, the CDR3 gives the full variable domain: SAVISQKPSRDICQRGTSLTIQCQVDSQVTMMFWYRQQPGQSLTLIATANQGSEATYESGFVIDKFPISRPNLTFSTLTVSNMSPEDSSIYLCSAHREVNTEAFFGQGTRLTVV.